Listed below are T cell receptor beta chains from one sample, sequenced in a study of T cell responses to AZD1222 COVID-19 vaccine. The data were produced by immunoSEQ multiplex PCR, yet TCRdb's version contains in-frame clones alone and is incomplete. The sample holds nearly 90,000 clones, about 91% seen once. The specimen was peripheral blood, collected on day 0 of MenACWY control vaccination. The source is an adult in good health. CDR3s include the opening cysteine and the closing phenylalanine or tryptophan. Each record gives: CDR3 DNA, CDR3 protein, J gene, clone size, V gene, D gene. The D gene is left open where the match is weak. Size tells how often a clone was seen (once, few, many) or the class of an expanded clone, and some rows leave it out.

DNA: TGTGCCTGGAGTGTATCTCCCGTAGGTGGCGGGGGGGCTTTCTTT
CDR3: CAWSVSPVGGGGAFF
J: TRBJ1-1
size: -
V: TRBV30
D: -

DNA: TGTGCCAGCACCCTAGACAGGGGCGTTCGGCCCCAGCATTTT
CDR3: CASTLDRGVRPQHF
J: TRBJ1-5
size: -
V: TRBV6-4
D: TRBD1

DNA: TGTGCCTGGAGTGATCGACAGACCAATAATTCACCCCTCCACTTT
CDR3: CAWSDRQTNNSPLHF
J: TRBJ1-6
size: -
V: TRBV30
D: -

DNA: TGTGCCAGCAGCGTAGTTGGTAGCGGGGGCTCCTACAATGAGCAGTTCTTC
CDR3: CASSVVGSGGSYNEQFF
J: TRBJ2-1
size: -
V: TRBV9
D: TRBD2

DNA: TGTGCCACCAAAAGGGATCTAGCGGCTATAGATGAGCAGTTCTTC
CDR3: CATKRDLAAIDEQFF
J: TRBJ2-1
size: -
V: TRBV15
D: TRBD2

DNA: TGTGCCTGGAGTGTTAGGGGCACTGAAGCTTTCTTT
CDR3: CAWSVRGTEAFF
J: TRBJ1-1
size: -
V: TRBV30
D: -

DNA: TGCAGTGCGCCGCGGGGCAACGAGCAGTACTTC
CDR3: CSAPRGNEQYF
J: TRBJ2-7
size: few
V: TRBV20-1
D: -

DNA: TGTGCCAGCAGCCCCCCGGGGGTCTCTGGAAACACCATATATTTT
CDR3: CASSPPGVSGNTIYF
J: TRBJ1-3
size: -
V: TRBV6-5
D: -

DNA: TGTGCCAGCTCACTCAACAGGGGGCCAGCCTCCAATCAGCCCCAGCATTTT
CDR3: CASSLNRGPASNQPQHF
J: TRBJ1-5
size: -
V: TRBV18
D: TRBD1

DNA: TGTGCCATCAGTGAGTCCGGGACAGGAGGGGTCGTGGAGCTGTTTTTT
CDR3: CAISESGTGGVVELFF
J: TRBJ2-2
size: -
V: TRBV10-3
D: TRBD1

DNA: TGTGCCAGCAGCTTGGTACGCACCATGAACACTGAAGCTTTCTTT
CDR3: CASSLVRTMNTEAFF
J: TRBJ1-1
size: -
V: TRBV5-5
D: -

DNA: TGCGCCAGCAGCTTGGCCACCGGCGAACAAGAGACCCAGTACTTC
CDR3: CASSLATGEQETQYF
J: TRBJ2-5
size: -
V: TRBV5-1
D: -

DNA: TGTGCCACCAGCCGCGAGGGGCAGGGGAGGGAAGCTTTCTTT
CDR3: CATSREGQGREAFF
J: TRBJ1-1
size: once
V: TRBV15
D: -

DNA: TGTGCCAGCAGAGAGGGGGGAACTGGGGCCAACGTCCTGACTTTC
CDR3: CASREGGTGANVLTF
J: TRBJ2-6
size: -
V: TRBV6-5
D: -

DNA: TGCGCCAGCAGACGGGACCAGAATGAAAAACTGTTTTTT
CDR3: CASRRDQNEKLFF
J: TRBJ1-4
size: -
V: TRBV5-1
D: -

DNA: TGTGCCAGCTCAGGCGGGGGCAATCAGCCCCAGCATTTT
CDR3: CASSGGGNQPQHF
J: TRBJ1-5
size: -
V: TRBV18
D: -

DNA: TGTGCCAGCAGCTTGCCCGTAGCGGGGGCCGGGGAGACCCAGTACTTC
CDR3: CASSLPVAGAGETQYF
J: TRBJ2-5
size: -
V: TRBV5-4
D: TRBD2

DNA: TGTGCCAGCAGCCCCCGACAAGCCTATGGTGAAAAACTGTTTTTT
CDR3: CASSPRQAYGEKLFF
J: TRBJ1-4
size: -
V: TRBV7-9
D: -

DNA: TGTGCCAGCAGACGCACAGGGTCCACCTATGGCTACACCTTC
CDR3: CASRRTGSTYGYTF
J: TRBJ1-2
size: -
V: TRBV5-6
D: -

DNA: TGTGCCAGTAGCCATACAGAGGAGGCTGGCTACACCTTC
CDR3: CASSHTEEAGYTF
J: TRBJ1-2
size: -
V: TRBV19
D: -

DNA: TGCGCCAGCAGAATTGAGACTAGCGGGACCCAGAAGACCCAGTACTTC
CDR3: CASRIETSGTQKTQYF
J: TRBJ2-5
size: -
V: TRBV5-1
D: TRBD2

DNA: TGCGCCAGCAGCTCGGGCCCGGTGGGCCCTTACCAAGAGACCCAGTACTTC
CDR3: CASSSGPVGPYQETQYF
J: TRBJ2-5
size: -
V: TRBV5-1
D: -

DNA: TGTGCCAGCAGCCAAGATGGGGGACCCAAAAACATTCAGTACTTC
CDR3: CASSQDGGPKNIQYF
J: TRBJ2-4
size: -
V: TRBV3-1/TRBV3-2
D: -

DNA: TGTGCCAGCAGCCAGACCCTTTTGAACACTGAAGCTTTCTTT
CDR3: CASSQTLLNTEAFF
J: TRBJ1-1
size: -
V: TRBV3-1/TRBV3-2
D: -

DNA: TGTGCCAGCAGTGAAAGCCCCCCAGAGACCCAGTACTTC
CDR3: CASSESPPETQYF
J: TRBJ2-5
size: -
V: TRBV2
D: -

DNA: TGTGCCAGCAAGGCGGGTAAGGTTGGGAATGAGCAGTTCTTC
CDR3: CASKAGKVGNEQFF
J: TRBJ2-1
size: -
V: TRBV6-5
D: -

DNA: TGCGCCAGCAGGATGGGACAGGGGAATTCCGGGGAGCTGTTTTTT
CDR3: CASRMGQGNSGELFF
J: TRBJ2-2
size: -
V: TRBV10-2
D: TRBD1

DNA: TGTGCCTGGAGCGCACTTGCGTCTAGCACAGATACGCAGTATTTT
CDR3: CAWSALASSTDTQYF
J: TRBJ2-3
size: -
V: TRBV30
D: -

DNA: TGCGCCAGCAGCGATGAGTGGACCGAGCCATTCACCTTC
CDR3: CASSDEWTEPFTF
J: TRBJ1-2
size: -
V: TRBV5-1
D: -

DNA: TGTGCCAGCAGCTCCCAGGGAGCGGGGGAGACCCAGTACTTC
CDR3: CASSSQGAGETQYF
J: TRBJ2-5
size: -
V: TRBV7-2
D: TRBD2

DNA: TGCGCCAGCAGCCATGGAGCGGGGGCGGATTACAATGAGCAGTTCTTC
CDR3: CASSHGAGADYNEQFF
J: TRBJ2-1
size: -
V: TRBV4-3
D: TRBD2

DNA: TGTGCCAGCAGCTTGACGACGGGGGCCCTCTATGGCTACACCTTC
CDR3: CASSLTTGALYGYTF
J: TRBJ1-2
size: -
V: TRBV5-4
D: -

DNA: TGTGCCAGCACCACCCCAAGGGCATCTGGAAACACCATATATTTT
CDR3: CASTTPRASGNTIYF
J: TRBJ1-3
size: -
V: TRBV6-5
D: -

DNA: TGTGCCAGCAGCTGGGGGGGTTATAGCGGGGCCCAAGAGACCCAGTACTTC
CDR3: CASSWGGYSGAQETQYF
J: TRBJ2-5
size: -
V: TRBV7-2
D: TRBD2

DNA: TGCGCCAGCAGCGCAGCTACTAGCGGGGGTTCCTACGAGCAGTACTTC
CDR3: CASSAATSGGSYEQYF
J: TRBJ2-7
size: -
V: TRBV5-1
D: TRBD2

DNA: TGTGCCAGCAGCCCCAGAGTCGGGGGGCGTCTGGACACTGAAGCTTTCTTT
CDR3: CASSPRVGGRLDTEAFF
J: TRBJ1-1
size: -
V: TRBV3-1/TRBV3-2
D: -

DNA: TGCAGCGTGTCGGGGCAGGCAGCAACTAATGAAAAACTGTTTTTT
CDR3: CSVSGQAATNEKLFF
J: TRBJ1-4
size: -
V: TRBV29-1
D: -

DNA: TGTGCCAGCAGTCTTGGGACAGGGACCTACAATGAGCAGTTCTTC
CDR3: CASSLGTGTYNEQFF
J: TRBJ2-1
size: -
V: TRBV6-4
D: TRBD1

DNA: TGTGCCAGCAGCTTTGGGACAGGGGACGGCTACACCTTC
CDR3: CASSFGTGDGYTF
J: TRBJ1-2
size: -
V: TRBV7-9
D: TRBD1

DNA: TGTGCCAGTAGTATAGATCTACAGACCGCCCGCACCTATGGCTACACCTTC
CDR3: CASSIDLQTARTYGYTF
J: TRBJ1-2
size: few
V: TRBV19
D: -

DNA: TGTGCCAGCAGCCCAGTGGGGCCGGAGACCCAGTACTTC
CDR3: CASSPVGPETQYF
J: TRBJ2-5
size: -
V: TRBV6-5
D: -

DNA: TGTGCCACCAGTGGAGGAGGGGTCTTTAGCACAGATACGCAGTATTTT
CDR3: CATSGGGVFSTDTQYF
J: TRBJ2-3
size: -
V: TRBV24-1
D: -

DNA: TGTGCCAGCAGCTTAACAGGGGGTGACACCGGGGAGCTGTTTTTT
CDR3: CASSLTGGDTGELFF
J: TRBJ2-2
size: -
V: TRBV7-2
D: TRBD1